This entry describes one TCR beta chain. These data come from a study of blood T cell repertoires in COVID-19. The germline V and J ends were trimmed by 2 bases and 5 bases, with 10 bases remaining between them. The CDR3 is 15 amino acids. Germline V lookup: CDR1 KGHSH, CDR2 LQKENI. TCRdb's table, derived via immunoSEQ multiplex PCR, lists solely in-frame clones and lacks some. The repertoire includes tens of thousands of clones, around 82% of them detected once, and less than 9% sits in the top ten. The sample was peripheral blood. This chain connects TRBV18 to TRBJ1-6; no firm D call. The source of this sequence is a man between 45 and 60 years old with active or convalescent COVID-19. For the CDR3, the DNA is TGTGCCAGCTCACCAGGAGGTCCGCATAATTCACCCCTCCACTTT. Encoded protein: CASSPGGPHNSPLHF.